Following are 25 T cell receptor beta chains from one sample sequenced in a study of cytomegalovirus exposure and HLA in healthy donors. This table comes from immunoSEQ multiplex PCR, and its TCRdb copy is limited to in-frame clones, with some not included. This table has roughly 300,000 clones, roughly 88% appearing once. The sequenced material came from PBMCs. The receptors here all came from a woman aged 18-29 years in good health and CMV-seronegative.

The CDR3 region has the DNA TGCGCCAGCAGCTTTAGGACAGGGGGGACAGATACGCAGTATTTT. As protein: CASSFRTGGTDTQYF. The rearrangement uses TRBV5-1 and TRBJ2-3; 10 bases map to TRBD1. The CDR3 is 15 amino acids. After removal of 2 bases from V and 3 bases from J, the junction contained 3 bases not matched to a gene. Germline V gene lookup returns CDR1 SGHRS and CDR2 YFSETQ.

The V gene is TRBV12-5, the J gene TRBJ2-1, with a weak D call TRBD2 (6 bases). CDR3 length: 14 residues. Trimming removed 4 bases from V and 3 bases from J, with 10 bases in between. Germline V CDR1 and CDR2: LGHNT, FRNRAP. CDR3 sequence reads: CASGSSDSYNEQFF. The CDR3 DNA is TGTGCTAGTGGTTCTAGCGACAGCTACAATGAGCAGTTCTTC.

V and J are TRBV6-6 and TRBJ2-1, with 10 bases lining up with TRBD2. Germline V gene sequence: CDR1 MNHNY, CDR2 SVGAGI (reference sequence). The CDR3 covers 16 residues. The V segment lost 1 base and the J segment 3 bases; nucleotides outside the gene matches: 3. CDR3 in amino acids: CASSYLEREGYNEQFF. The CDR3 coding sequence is TGTGCCAGCAGTTACTTGGAGCGGGAGGGCTACAATGAGCAGTTCTTC.

The CDR3 DNA follows: TGTGCCAGTAGTCCTAGCGGGATTATCTACGAGCAGTACTTC. Encoded protein: CASSPSGIIYEQYF. V is TRBV19 and J is TRBJ2-7; 9 bases match TRBD2. V shed 5 bases and J 3 bases; nucleotides not matched to a gene: 5. The germline CDR1 and CDR2 sequences are LNHDA and SQIVND (reference sequence). The CDR3 length is 14 residues.

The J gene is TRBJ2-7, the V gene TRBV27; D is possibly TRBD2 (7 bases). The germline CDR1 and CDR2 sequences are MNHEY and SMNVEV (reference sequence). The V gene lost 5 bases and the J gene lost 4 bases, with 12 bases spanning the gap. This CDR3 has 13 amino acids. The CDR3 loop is CASSQGRVYEQYF. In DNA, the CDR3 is TGTGCCAGCAGTCAGGGGAGGGTGTACGAGCAGTACTTC.

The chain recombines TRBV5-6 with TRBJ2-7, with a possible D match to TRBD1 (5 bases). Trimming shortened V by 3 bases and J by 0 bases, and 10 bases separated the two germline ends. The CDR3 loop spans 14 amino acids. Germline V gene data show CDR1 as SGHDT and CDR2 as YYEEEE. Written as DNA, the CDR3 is TGTGCCAGCAGCTCAGGGTTACACTCCTACGAGCAGTACTTC. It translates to CASSSGLHSYEQYF.

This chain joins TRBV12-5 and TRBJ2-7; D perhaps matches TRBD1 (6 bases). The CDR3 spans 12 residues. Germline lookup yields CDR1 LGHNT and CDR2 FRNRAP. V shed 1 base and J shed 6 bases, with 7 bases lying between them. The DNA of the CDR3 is TGTGCTAGTGGTTTGGACAGGGCCGAGCAGTACTTC. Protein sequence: CASGLDRAEQYF.

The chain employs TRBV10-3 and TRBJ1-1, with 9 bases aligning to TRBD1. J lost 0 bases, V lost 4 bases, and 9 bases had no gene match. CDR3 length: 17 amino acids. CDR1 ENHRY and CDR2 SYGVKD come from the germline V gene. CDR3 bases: TGTGCCATCAGTGCAGGGACAGGGAGTTTCTTGAACACTGAAGCTTTCTTT. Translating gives CAISAGTGSFLNTEAFF.

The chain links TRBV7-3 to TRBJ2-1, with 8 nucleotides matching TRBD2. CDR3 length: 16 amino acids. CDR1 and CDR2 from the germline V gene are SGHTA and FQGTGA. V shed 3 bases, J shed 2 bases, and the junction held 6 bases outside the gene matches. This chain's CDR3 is CASSFTAGVAYNEQFF. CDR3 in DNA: TGTGCCAGCAGCTTCACAGCGGGAGTGGCCTACAATGAGCAGTTCTTC. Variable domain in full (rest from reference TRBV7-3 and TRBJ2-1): GAGVSQTPSNKVTEKGKYVELRCDPISGHTALYWYRQSLGQGPEFLIYFQGTGAADDSGLPNDRFFAVRPEGSVSTLKIQRTERGDSAVYLCASSFTAGVAYNEQFFGPGTRLTVL.

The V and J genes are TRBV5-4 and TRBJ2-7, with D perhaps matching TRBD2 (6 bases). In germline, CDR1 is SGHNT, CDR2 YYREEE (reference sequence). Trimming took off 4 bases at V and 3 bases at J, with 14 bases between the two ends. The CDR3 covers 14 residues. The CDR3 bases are TGTGCCAGCAGCCTGGGAGGCAGTGACTACGAGCAGTACTTC. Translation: CASSLGGSDYEQYF.

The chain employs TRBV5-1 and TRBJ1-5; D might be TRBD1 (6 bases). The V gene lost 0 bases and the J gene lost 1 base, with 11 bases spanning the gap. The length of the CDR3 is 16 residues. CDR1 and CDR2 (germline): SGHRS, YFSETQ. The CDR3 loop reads CASSLGLGASNQPQHF. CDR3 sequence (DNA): TGCGCCAGCAGCTTGGGTTTGGGGGCGAGCAATCAGCCCCAGCATTTT.

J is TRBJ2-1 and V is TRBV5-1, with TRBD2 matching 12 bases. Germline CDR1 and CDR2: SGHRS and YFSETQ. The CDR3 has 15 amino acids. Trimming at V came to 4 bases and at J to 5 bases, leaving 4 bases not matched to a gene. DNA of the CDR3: TGCGCCAGCAGCGGGAGGACTAGCGGGGACAATGAGCAGTTCTTC. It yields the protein CASSGRTSGDNEQFF.

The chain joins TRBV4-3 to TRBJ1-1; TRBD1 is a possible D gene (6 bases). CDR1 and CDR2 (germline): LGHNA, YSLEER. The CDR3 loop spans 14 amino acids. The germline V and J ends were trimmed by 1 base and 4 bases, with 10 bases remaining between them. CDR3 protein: CASSQVGGATEAFF. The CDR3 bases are TGCGCCAGCAGCCAAGTTGGGGGGGCCACTGAAGCTTTCTTT.

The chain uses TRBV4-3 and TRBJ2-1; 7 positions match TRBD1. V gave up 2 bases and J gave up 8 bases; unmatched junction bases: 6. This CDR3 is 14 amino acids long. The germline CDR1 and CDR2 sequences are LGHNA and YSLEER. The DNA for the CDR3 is TGCGCCAGCAGCCAAAACAGGGGTTTATATGAGCAGTTCTTC. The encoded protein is CASSQNRGLYEQFF.

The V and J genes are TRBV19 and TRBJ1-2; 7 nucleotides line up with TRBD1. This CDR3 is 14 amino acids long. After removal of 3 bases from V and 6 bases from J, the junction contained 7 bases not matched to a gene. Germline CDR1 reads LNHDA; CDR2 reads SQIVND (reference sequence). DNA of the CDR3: TGTGCCAGTAGTATGGGGGATGACAGGGATGGCTACACCTTC. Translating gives CASSMGDDRDGYTF.

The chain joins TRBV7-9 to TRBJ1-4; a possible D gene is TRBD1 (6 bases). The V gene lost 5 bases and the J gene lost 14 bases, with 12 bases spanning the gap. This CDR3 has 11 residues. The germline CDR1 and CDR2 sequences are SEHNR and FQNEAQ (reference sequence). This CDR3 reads CASSEADRLFF. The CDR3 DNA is TGTGCCAGCAGCGAAGCAGACAGGCTGTTTTTT.

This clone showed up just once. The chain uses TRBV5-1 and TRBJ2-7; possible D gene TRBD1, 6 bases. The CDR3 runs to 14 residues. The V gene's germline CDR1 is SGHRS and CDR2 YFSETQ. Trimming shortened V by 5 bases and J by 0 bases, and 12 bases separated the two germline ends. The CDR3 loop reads CASSWDISSYEQYF. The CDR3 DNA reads TGCGCCAGCAGTTGGGACATATCCTCCTACGAGCAGTACTTC.

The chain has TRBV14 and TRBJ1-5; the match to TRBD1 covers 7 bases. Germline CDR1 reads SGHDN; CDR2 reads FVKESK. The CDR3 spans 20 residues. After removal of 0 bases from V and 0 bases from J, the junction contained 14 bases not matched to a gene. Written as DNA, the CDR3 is TGTGCCAGCAGCCAAGACCTTAAGGGACAGCCTTTTTCTAGCAATCAGCCCCAGCATTTT. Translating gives CASSQDLKGQPFSSNQPQHF.

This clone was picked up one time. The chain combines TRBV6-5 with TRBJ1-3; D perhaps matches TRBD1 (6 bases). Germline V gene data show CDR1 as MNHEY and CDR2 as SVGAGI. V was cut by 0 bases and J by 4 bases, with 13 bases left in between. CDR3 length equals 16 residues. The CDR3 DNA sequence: TGTGCCAGCAGTTACTCGTCAGGGGACGTCGGAAACACCATATATTTT. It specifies CASSYSSGDVGNTIYF.

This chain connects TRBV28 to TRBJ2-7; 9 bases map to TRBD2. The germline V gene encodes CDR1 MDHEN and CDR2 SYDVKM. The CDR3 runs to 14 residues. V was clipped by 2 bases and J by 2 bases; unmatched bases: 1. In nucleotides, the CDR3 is TGTGCCAGCAGTTTACCTAGCGGGACCTACGAGCAGTACTTC. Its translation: CASSLPSGTYEQYF.

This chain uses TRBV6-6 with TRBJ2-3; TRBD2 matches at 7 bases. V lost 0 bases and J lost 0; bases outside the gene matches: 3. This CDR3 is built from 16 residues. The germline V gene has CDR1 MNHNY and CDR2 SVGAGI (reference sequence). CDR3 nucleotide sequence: TGTGCCAGCAGTTACTCCGGGACTATTAGCACAGATACGCAGTATTTT. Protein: CASSYSGTISTDTQYF.

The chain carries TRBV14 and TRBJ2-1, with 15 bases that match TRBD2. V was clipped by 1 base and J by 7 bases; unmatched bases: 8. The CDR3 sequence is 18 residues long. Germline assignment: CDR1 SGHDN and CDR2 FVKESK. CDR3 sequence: CASSQVGGLAGGRNEQFF. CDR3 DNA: TGTGCCAGCAGCCAAGTTGGGGGACTAGCGGGAGGTCGGAATGAGCAGTTCTTC.

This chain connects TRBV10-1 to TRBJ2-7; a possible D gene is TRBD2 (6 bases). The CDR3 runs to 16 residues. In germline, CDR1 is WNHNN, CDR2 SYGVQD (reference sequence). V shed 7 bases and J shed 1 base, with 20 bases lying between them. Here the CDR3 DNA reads TGCGCCAGCACCCCTTGGGACTCCTCCTGTTCCTACGAGCAGTACTTC. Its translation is CASTPWDSSCSYEQYF.

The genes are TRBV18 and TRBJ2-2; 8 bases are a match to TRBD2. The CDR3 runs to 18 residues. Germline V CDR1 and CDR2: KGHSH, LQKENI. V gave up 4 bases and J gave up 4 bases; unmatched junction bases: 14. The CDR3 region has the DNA TGTGCCAGCTCACATCCGAGCGGGAGCCCCCTTGGCACCGGGGAGCTGTTTTTT. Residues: CASSHPSGSPLGTGELFF.

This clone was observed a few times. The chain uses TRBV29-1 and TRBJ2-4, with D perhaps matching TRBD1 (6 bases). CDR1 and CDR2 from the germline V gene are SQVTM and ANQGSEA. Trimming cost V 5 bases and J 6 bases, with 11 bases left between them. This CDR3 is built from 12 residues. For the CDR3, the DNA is TGCAGCGTTCGGACAGAAGCAAACATTCAGTACTTC. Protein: CSVRTEANIQYF.